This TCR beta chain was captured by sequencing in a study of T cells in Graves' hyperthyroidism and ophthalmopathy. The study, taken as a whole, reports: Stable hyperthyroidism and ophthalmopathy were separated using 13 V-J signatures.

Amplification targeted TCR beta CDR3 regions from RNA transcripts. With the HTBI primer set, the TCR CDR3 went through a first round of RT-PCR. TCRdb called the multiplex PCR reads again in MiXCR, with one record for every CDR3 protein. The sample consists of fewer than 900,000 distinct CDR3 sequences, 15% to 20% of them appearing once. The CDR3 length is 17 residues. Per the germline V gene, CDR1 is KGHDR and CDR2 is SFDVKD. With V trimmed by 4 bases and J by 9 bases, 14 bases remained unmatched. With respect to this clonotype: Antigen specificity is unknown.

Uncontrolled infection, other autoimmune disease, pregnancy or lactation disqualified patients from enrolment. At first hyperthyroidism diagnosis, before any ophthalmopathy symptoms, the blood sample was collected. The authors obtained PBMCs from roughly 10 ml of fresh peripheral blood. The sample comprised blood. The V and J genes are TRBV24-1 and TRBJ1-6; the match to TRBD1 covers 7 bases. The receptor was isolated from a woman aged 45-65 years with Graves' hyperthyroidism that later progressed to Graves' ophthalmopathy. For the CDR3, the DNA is TGTGCCACCAGTGAATTAGGAGGGGGCAACGCCGGTTCACCCCTCCACTTT. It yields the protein CATSELGGGNAGSPLHF.